This T cell receptor beta chain stems from a study of T cells after yellow fever vaccination. One entry per CDR3 protein results from TCRdb running MiXCR on the 5' RACE reads. The profile shows a few hundred thousand distinct CDR3 sequences, around 4% of them singletons. The V gene end was trimmed by 9 bases and the J gene end by 4 bases; junction bases not matched to a gene: 12. Germline V gene data show CDR1 as MNHEY and CDR2 as SVGAGI. This CDR3 contains 15 residues. Source: PBMCs, taken on the day of the yellow fever booster vaccination. The rearrangement uses TRBV6-5 and TRBJ2-1, with 7 bases identical to TRBD1. The origin of this receptor is a young man who received the YFV17D yellow fever vaccine. The CDR3 nucleotides read TGTGCCAGTAGCCGAGGGACAGACTTTTACAATGAGCAGTTCTTC. Amino acid sequence: CASSRGTDFYNEQFF.